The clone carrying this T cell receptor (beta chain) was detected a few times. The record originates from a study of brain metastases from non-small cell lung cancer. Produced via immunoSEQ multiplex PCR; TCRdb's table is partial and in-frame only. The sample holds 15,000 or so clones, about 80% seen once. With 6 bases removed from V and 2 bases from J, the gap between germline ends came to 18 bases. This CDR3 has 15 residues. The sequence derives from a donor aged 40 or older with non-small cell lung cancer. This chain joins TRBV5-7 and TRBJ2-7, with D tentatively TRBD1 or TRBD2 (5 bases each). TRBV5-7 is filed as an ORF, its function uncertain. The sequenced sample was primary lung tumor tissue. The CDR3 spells CASTFVGTPTYEQYV. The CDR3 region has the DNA TGTGCCAGCACCTTCGTCGGGACCCCCACCTACGAGCAGTACGTC.